This T cell receptor beta chain was profiled in a study of T cells after yellow fever vaccination. Generation of TCR cDNA used 5'RACE template switching (which added a universal primer site and UMIs). TCRdb recomputed calls from the 5' RACE reads with MiXCR, one row per CDR3 protein. The repertoire holds 500,000 to 550,000 distinct CDR3 sequences, with around a fifth as singletons. The CDR3 consists of 14 residues. This sample comprised PBMCs, obtained 20 to 25 days after the first yellow fever vaccination. J is TRBJ2-7 and V is TRBV21-1; the table calls TRBD1, which could not be checked here. TRBV21-1 is a recognized pseudogene. The sequence came from a man aged 18-30 years who received the YFV17D yellow fever vaccine. The CDR3 coding sequence is TGTGCCAGCAGCAGAGACAGGACACTTAGCGAGCAGTACGTC. It translates to CASSRDRTLSEQYV.